Reported below is one T cell receptor beta chain. The antigen it binds to is not known. No base-level quality is on record; no much larger clone is a single base apart. This sample was included in a study of radiation and T cells in renal cell carcinoma (dated by TCRdb to 2018 to 2020). About the investigation overall: Samples came from a clinical trial, in which primary renal cell carcinomas received 15 Gy stereotactic body radiation therapy followed by nephrectomy 4 weeks later. A total of around 50 samples underwent TCR beta sequencing, made up of approximately 26 tumors and about 27 peripheral blood samples. Across all 50 or so samples, several million unique CDR3 nucleotide sequences encoding some 2.6 million unique CDR3 amino acid sequences were identified. Broad study findings and their caveats: Because pretreatment tumor biopsies were not available, the baseline intratumoral presence of clonotypes could not be determined. Effects of radiation dose or scheduling on the TCR repertoire could not be addressed with the single-armed trial design. An increase in top tumor clonotypes in blood was observed from baseline to 2 weeks post-radiation, followed by contraction by 4 weeks, which was taken to suggest transient expansion of tumor-resident clones. Changes in the blood repertoire were not tracked past 4 weeks after treatment.

CDR1 KGHSH and CDR2 LQKENI are derived from the germline V gene. V is clipped by 4 bases and J by 4 bases, and the sequence between their germline boundaries is 16 bases long. From the cysteine through the phenylalanine, the CDR3 covers 15 amino acids. Of the read, only the CDR3 DNA is kept; its 45 bases are in frame from base 1. Read against the paper, the sample's time point label means: baseline pretreatment blood. According to the study, the label for this sample's treatment or condition signals: 15 Gy SBRT to primary tumor, nephrectomy 4 weeks later. To follow tumor-enriched clonotypes, serial peripheral blood was collected from radiation-treated patients at baseline and at 2 weeks and 4 weeks after SBRT. Every patient had renal cell carcinoma of clear cell pathology. The QIAamp DNA Blood Mini Kit (Qiagen) was used to prepare genomic DNA for TCR sequencing. The analyses included just those samples that passed every quality control check.

TCR beta libraries were generated from genomic DNA with the immunoSEQ kit, following the manufacturer's recommendations. To prepare the libraries, a first multiplex PCR with proprietary primers was run, followed by a second PCR that added unique barcodes, and a bead cleanup was done after each round. Each sample batch included a kit-provided positive control reaction and a negative control reaction. The final libraries were assessed on an Agilent 4200 TapeStation D1000 ScreenTape, pooled by volume, and quantified by qPCR. Sequencing was performed on an Illumina NextSeq500 using a MidOutput 150-cycle cartridge, with 156 Read1 cycles, 15 Index1 cycles, and the kit custom primers. The pooled library was loaded at about 0.98 pM, with an approximately 21% PhiX control spiked in. On the authors' methods: Vendor-processed data were analyzed in R, with a clonotype defined as all T cells sharing the same CDR3 nucleotide sequence. For clone abundance analyses, frequencies were normalized to the 10,000 most abundant clones in each sample. Public T cell clones, which averaged fewer than five per sample, were removed prior to analysis. Tumor-enriched and baseline blood-enriched clonotypes were defined by at least a 32-fold difference in abundance between compartments. A beta-binomial differential abundance model was applied to find clonotypes that expanded or contracted between blood time points. Similarity between tumor and blood repertoires was quantified using the Baroni-Urbani and Buser coefficient, and groups were compared with two-tailed Wilcoxon tests in R. This is the immuneACCESS table as TCRdb keeps it, with only in-frame sequences that have V and J called. A part of the clones is gone; compared with another copy, unresolved V genes explain less than half, and the rest is unexplained. D and trimming were read from the DNA, whereas the V and J calls and clone size are those reported in that table. The table for this sample lists tens of thousands of clones; 80% of them were counted only once. The top ten clones comprise approximately 42% of the sample.

The chain joins TRBV18 to TRBJ2-5, with a tentative D call of TRBD1 or TRBD2, each matching 6 bases. The receptor comes from a man aged 55-75 years with renal cell carcinoma. Sequencing was performed on blood, taken from a patient whose treatment included radiotherapy and nephrectomy. The nucleotide sequence is given as TGTGCCAGCTCACGGGAGGCAGGGGAGCGAGAGACCCAGTACTTC. Translated, it gives CASSREAGERETQYF.